This T cell receptor beta chain appears in the sequencing data of a study of control samples from healthy donors and cancer patients. The protocol was immunoSEQ multiplex PCR, while the TCRdb copy is restricted to in-frame clones and leaves out a portion. The repertoire includes tens of thousands of clones, roughly 85% of them detected once, and roughly a fifth sits in the top ten. V was pared by 3 bases and J by 0 bases, with 7 bases between. The CDR3 loop spans 14 amino acids. Germline V gene lookup returns CDR1 ENHRY and CDR2 SYGVKD. The rearrangement uses TRBV10-3 and TRBJ2-3, with D possibly matching TRBD2 (5 bases). Sample: PBMCs. This sequence originates from a man in his sixties with head and neck cancer. Here the CDR3 DNA reads TGTGCCATCAGTGAAGGCGGGAGCACAGATACGCAGTATTTT. It yields the protein CAISEGGSTDTQYF.